This paragraph reports one T cell receptor beta chain. Its target is unknown. It was cDNA, reverse transcribed from extracted RNA, that served as the sequencing template. Sequenced by immunoSEQ multiplex PCR; TCRdb stores in-frame clones only, minus some. The sample carries about 150,000 clones, 50% to 65% recorded once. The entry originates in a study of CD8+ T cells in alopecia areata. Treatment in this sample: oral pan-JAK inhibitor, 5-10 mg twice daily. Lesional scalp tissue (obtained by punch biopsy) and peripheral blood were collected from alopecia areata patients. Study results and caveats: Both scalp clonality and the expanded CD8+ clones among the top 100 showed a significant decrease with tofacitinib.

This CDR3 region has 17 residues. Germline V gene data show CDR1 as MGHRA and CDR2 as YSYEKL. With V trimmed by 3 bases and J by 2 bases, 10 bases remained unmatched. This receptor was identified in a human donor with alopecia areata. J is TRBJ2-3 and V is TRBV4-1, with TRBD2 matching 8 bases. Source: CD8+ T cells sorted from blood, taken at week 4, from a patient treated with tofacitinib. The CDR3 here is CASSQGGVAGYTDTQYF. The CDR3 DNA sequence: TGCGCCAGCAGCCAGGGTGGAGTAGCGGGGTACACAGATACGCAGTATTTT.